This T cell receptor (beta chain) originates from a study of OX40 agonist ivuxolimab in advanced cancers. Turning to the study itself: Three dose-escalation patients had partial responses: one with hepatocellular carcinoma and two with cutaneous melanoma. Regarding the study as a whole: Relative to CD4+, CD8+ T cells held more expanded clones on average.

The V gene's germline CDR1 is SGHVS and CDR2 FQNEAQ. Trimming took off 1 base at V and 7 bases at J, with 17 bases between the two ends. The CDR3 covers 16 residues. Some clones are missing from TCRdb's copy, which holds only in-frame ones; the method was immunoSEQ multiplex PCR. The sample lists about 91,000 clones; around nine tenths were seen once. Comment on this clone: What it binds is not known.

The sequences come from CD4+ or CD8+ T cells sorted from blood, collected in a trial of the OX40 agonist ivuxolimab. The sequence was obtained from an adult with an advanced solid tumor such as melanoma, head and neck, liver or kidney cancer. The chain carries TRBV7-8 and TRBJ1-5; D might be TRBD1 (5 bases). CDR3 sequence (DNA): TGTGCCAGCAGCTTAGACGTCGGAGGGACTTACCAGCCCCAGCATTTT. Protein product: CASSLDVGGTYQPQHF.